This T cell receptor (beta chain) was recovered during a study of blood T cells in healthy people across ages. Study conclusions and caveats: Per million T cells, TCR beta diversity dropped roughly linearly as age increased. Naive T cell percentage showed a strong correlation with the diversity of TCR beta.

V lost 5 bases and J lost 0, with 14 bases in between. In germline, CDR1 is DFQATT, CDR2 SNEGSKA (reference sequence). This CDR3 is 15 amino acids long. About this clonotype: Antigen unknown.

For the second PCR, which ran for roughly 6 to 12 cycles, a sample-barcoded 5' primer and a J-beta primer mix were used. TCRdb re-derived calls from the 5' RACE reads in MiXCR, one entry per CDR3 protein. The sample contains more than 750,000 distinct CDR3 sequences, 25% to 35% of which appear only once. Another study also made use of these data, one on T cells of mothers and their children. That report adds: Maternal samples each gave over 9 million TCR beta CDR3 reads, and child samples approximately 3 million each. Persisting microchimeric T cell clones went undetected.

The receptor was derived from a woman in her forties in good health. This rearrangement joins TRBV20-1 to TRBJ2-1, with D possibly being TRBD2 (6 bases). Sequencing input: blood. CDR3 region: CSAWLSGVSYNEQFF. The DNA for the CDR3 is TGCAGTGCTTGGCTTAGCGGTGTCTCCTACAATGAGCAGTTCTTC.